The present T cell receptor (beta chain) was sequenced within a study of blood T cell repertoires in COVID-19. Turning to the study itself: Sample material is recorded as cDNA or gDNA derived from T cells, B-cell-depleted T cells, or PBMCs.

CDR3 length: 14 amino acids. The germline gives CDR1 SGHVS, CDR2 FQNEAQ. The ends lost 8 bases at V and 2 bases at J; junction bases unmatched: 7. Methods used by the authors: Amplification of reference gene primers provided the estimated nucleated cell counts. TCRdb's copy holds only in-frame clones and misses some; the assay was immunoSEQ multiplex PCR. From that table come the V and J calls and clone size; the DNA was used to work out D and trimming. Among approximately 440,000 clones listed, 70% to 90% were seen once. Sequencing input: peripheral blood. The chain joins TRBV7-8 to TRBJ2-3, with 7 bases identical to TRBD1. The origin of this receptor is a woman aged 50 to 65 with COVID-19, enrolled during active disease. The CDR3 nucleotides are TGTGCCAGCCGATTTGGACAGGCCACAGATACGCAGTATTTT. Residues: CASRFGQATDTQYF.